This T cell receptor (beta chain) appears in the sequencing data of a study of blood T cell repertoires in COVID-19. Across the whole study: T cells, B-cell-depleted T cells, or PBMCs provided the cDNA or gDNA that served as material.

The repertoire was sequenced with immunoSEQ multiplex PCR; TCRdb's copy has only in-frame clones and lacks some. The sample holds 250,000 to 350,000 clones, approximately 88% seen once. The sequenced material came from peripheral blood. This clonotype originated in a woman aged 25 to 39 who had recovered from COVID-19.

The CDR3 DNA sequence: TGTGCCAGTAGCACCGGGACAGGACATCAGCCCCAGCATTTT. This gives the protein CASSTGTGHQPQHF. The rearrangement joins TRBV19 to TRBJ1-5; 8 bases are shared with TRBD1. The CDR3 sequence is 14 residues long. Trimming removed 6 bases from V and 5 bases from J; junction bases left unmatched: 6. The germline V gene encodes CDR1 LNHDA and CDR2 SQIVND (reference sequence).